Below, one T cell receptor beta chain is given with its context. Self-reported history from a screening survey and questionnaire set each donor's cohort. This CDR3 comprises 17 residues. CDR1 is LGHDT, CDR2 YNNKEL, per germline (reference sequence). Trimming shortened V by 2 bases and J by 1 base, and 12 bases separated the two germline ends. The method was immunoSEQ multiplex PCR; TCRdb's version includes in-frame clones alone and lacks a portion of them. The table has some 170,000 clones, 87% seen once; the top ten hold around 1.2%. This record comes from a study of blood T cell repertoires in COVID-19. Study at large: Both acute and convalescent COVID-19 samples were obtained from the United States, Italy and Spain. PBMCs, B-cell-depleted T cells, or T cells provided the cDNA or gDNA that made up the material.

The chain is built from TRBV3-1 (or the pseudogene TRBV3-2) and TRBJ1-6; no firm D call. This receptor was identified in a human donor with acute COVID-19. The donor label of this sample is uncertain. Sequencing was done on a sample of PBMCs or T cells enriched from blood (not recorded which). CDR3 amino acids: CASSQKASRSYNSPLHF. The DNA of the CDR3 is TGTGCCAGCAGCCAAAAAGCGTCGAGGTCCTATAATTCACCCCTCCACTTT.